The T cell receptor beta chain described here comes from a study of blood T cell repertoires in COVID-19. V lost 8 bases, J lost 0 bases, and 10 bases lay in between. Germline V gene sequence: CDR1 MDHEN, CDR2 SYDVKM. The CDR3 consists of 14 residues. TCRdb keeps only in-frame clones here, not all; method: immunoSEQ multiplex PCR. Among fewer than 45,000 clones listed, over 75% were seen once. Input material: peripheral blood. J is TRBJ1-4 and V is TRBV28; perhaps TRBD1 as D (6 bases). This receptor was taken from a man aged 40-49 years with active or convalescent COVID-19. CDR3 residues: CASGRQATNEKLFF. CDR3 DNA sequence: TGTGCCAGCGGCAGACAGGCAACTAATGAAAAACTGTTTTTT.